One sample yielded the 3 T cell receptor beta chains listed below, sequenced in a study of blood T cell repertoires in COVID-19. Only in-frame clones appear in the TCRdb table, and some are missing; sequencing was by immunoSEQ multiplex PCR. The sample has over 250,000 clones, approximately 90% seen once. Sequenced: peripheral blood. Receptors were obtained from a woman aged 25 to 39 with COVID-19, enrolled during active disease.

This chain connects TRBV7-3 to TRBJ2-1; TRBD2 matches 10 bases. Germline CDR1 and CDR2: SGHTA and FQGTGA. Trimming at V came to 5 bases and at J to 5 bases, leaving 6 bases not matched to a gene. CDR3 length equals 15 residues. The CDR3 loop reads CASSPGTSADNEQFF. The CDR3 DNA reads TGTGCCAGCAGCCCGGGGACTAGCGCAGACAATGAGCAGTTCTTC.

This clone has a single count. The chain has TRBV29-1 and TRBJ2-1, with D tentatively TRBD2 (5 bases). Germline V gives CDR1 SQVTM, CDR2 ANQGSEA. The CDR3 is 14 residues long. V was trimmed by 1 base and J by 10 bases, leaving 17 bases between them. CDR3 bases: TGCAGCGTTGAAGGCGAAGAAGCGGTCGGGGAGCAGTTCTTC. This encodes CSVEGEEAVGEQFF.

This rearrangement joins TRBV5-6 to TRBJ2-1, with TRBD1 matching over 7 bases. The CDR3 contains 13 residues. V gave up 6 bases and J gave up 5 bases; unmatched junction bases: 5. Germline loops: CDR1 SGHDT, CDR2 YYEEEE. As DNA, the CDR3 is TGTGCCAGCACTCGAGGACAGGACAATGAGCAGTTCTTC. This translates into CASTRGQDNEQFF.